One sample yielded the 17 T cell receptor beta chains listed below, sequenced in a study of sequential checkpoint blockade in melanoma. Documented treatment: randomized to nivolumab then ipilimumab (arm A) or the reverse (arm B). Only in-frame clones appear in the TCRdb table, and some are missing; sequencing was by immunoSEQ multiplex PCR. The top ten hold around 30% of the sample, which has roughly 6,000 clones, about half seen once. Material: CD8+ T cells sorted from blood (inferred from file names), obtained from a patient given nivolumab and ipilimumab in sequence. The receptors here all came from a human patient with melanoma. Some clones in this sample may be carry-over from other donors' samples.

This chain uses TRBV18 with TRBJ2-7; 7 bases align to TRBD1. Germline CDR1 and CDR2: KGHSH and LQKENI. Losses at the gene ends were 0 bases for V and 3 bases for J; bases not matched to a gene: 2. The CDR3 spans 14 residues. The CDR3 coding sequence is TGTGCCAGCTCACCACCGGGACAGTACTACGAGCAGTACTTC. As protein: CASSPPGQYYEQYF.

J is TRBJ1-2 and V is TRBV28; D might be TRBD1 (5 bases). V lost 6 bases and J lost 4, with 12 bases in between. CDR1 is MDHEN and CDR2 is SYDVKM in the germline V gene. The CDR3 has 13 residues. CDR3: CASRKTVFYGYTF. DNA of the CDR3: TGTGCCAGCAGGAAGACAGTCTTCTATGGCTACACCTTC.

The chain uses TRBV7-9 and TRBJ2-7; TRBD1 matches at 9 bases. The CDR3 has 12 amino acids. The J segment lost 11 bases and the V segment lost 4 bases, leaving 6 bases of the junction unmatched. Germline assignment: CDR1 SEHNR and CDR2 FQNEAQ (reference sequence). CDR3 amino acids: CASSSDRGNKYF. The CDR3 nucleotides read TGTGCCAGCAGCTCGGACAGGGGTAATAAGTACTTC.

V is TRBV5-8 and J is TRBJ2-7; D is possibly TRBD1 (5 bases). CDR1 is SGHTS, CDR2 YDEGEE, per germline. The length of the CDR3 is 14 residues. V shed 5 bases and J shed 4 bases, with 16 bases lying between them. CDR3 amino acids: CASRVDTPEYEQYF. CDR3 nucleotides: TGTGCCAGCAGAGTGGACACCCCCGAATACGAGCAGTACTTC.

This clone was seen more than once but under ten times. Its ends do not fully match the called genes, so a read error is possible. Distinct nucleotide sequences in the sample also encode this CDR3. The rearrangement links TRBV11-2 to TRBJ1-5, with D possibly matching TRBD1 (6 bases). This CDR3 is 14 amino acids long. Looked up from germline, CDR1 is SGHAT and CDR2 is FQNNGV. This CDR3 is CASSQEQGIQPQHF. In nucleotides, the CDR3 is TGCGCCAGCAGCCAAGAGCAGGGGATACAGCCCCAGCATTTT. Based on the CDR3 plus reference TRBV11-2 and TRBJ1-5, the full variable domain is EAGVAQSPRYKIIEKRQSVAFWCNPISGHATLYWYQQILGQGPKLLIQFQNNGVVDDSQLPKDRFSAERLKGVDSTLKIQPAKLEDSAVYLCASSQEQGIQPQHFGDGTRLSIL.

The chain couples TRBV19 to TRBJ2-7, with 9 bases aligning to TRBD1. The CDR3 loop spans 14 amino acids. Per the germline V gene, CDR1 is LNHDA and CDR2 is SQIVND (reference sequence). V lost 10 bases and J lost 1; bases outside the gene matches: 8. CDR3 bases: TGTGCCACTAACGACAGGGGGGAGTCCTACGAGCAGTACTTC. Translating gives CATNDRGESYEQYF.

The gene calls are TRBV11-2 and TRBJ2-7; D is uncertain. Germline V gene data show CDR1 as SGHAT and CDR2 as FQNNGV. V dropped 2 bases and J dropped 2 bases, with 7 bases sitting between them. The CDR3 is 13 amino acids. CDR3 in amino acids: CASSLQVAYEQYF. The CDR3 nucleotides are TGTGCCAGCAGCTTACAGGTAGCCTACGAGCAGTACTTC.

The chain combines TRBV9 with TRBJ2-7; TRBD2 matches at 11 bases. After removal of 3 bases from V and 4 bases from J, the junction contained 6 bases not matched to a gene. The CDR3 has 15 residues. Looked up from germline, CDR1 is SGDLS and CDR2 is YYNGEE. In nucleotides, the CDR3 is TGTGCCAGCAGCGATGGTAGCGGGGGGGCATACGAGCAGTACTTC. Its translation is CASSDGSGGAYEQYF. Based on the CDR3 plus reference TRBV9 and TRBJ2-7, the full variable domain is DSGVTQTPKHLITATGQRVTLRCSPRSGDLSVYWYQQSLDQGLQFLIQYYNGEERAKGNILERFSAQQFPDLHSELNLSSLELGDSALYFCASSDGSGGAYEQYFGPGTRLTVT.

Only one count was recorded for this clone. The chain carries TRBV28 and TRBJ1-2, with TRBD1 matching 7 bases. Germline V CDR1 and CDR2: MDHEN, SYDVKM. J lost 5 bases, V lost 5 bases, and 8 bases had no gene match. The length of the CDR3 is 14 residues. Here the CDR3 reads CASSPQGDAYGYTF. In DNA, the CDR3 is TGTGCCAGCAGTCCGCAGGGGGATGCGTATGGCTACACCTTC.

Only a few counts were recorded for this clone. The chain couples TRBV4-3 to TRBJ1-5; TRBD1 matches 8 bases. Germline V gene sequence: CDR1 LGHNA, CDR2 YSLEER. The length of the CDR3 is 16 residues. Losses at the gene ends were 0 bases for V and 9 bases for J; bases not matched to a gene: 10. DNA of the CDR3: TGCGCCAGCAGCCAAGAAATAGGACAGGGAATATGGCCCCAGCATTTT. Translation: CASSQEIGQGIWPQHF.

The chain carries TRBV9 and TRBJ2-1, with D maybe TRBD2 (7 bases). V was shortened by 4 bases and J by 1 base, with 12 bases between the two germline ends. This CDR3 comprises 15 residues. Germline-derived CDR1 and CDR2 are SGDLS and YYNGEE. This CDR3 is CASSRGAGSYNEQFF. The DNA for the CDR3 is TGTGCCAGCAGCCGGGGGGCAGGGTCCTACAATGAGCAGTTCTTC.

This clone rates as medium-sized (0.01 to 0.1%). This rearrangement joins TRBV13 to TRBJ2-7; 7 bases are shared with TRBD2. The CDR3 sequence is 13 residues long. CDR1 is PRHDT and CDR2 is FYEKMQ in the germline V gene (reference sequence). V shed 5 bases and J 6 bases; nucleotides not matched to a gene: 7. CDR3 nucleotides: TGTGCCAGCAGCACCCGGGGGAGGGCCGAGCAGTACTTC. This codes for CASSTRGRAEQYF.

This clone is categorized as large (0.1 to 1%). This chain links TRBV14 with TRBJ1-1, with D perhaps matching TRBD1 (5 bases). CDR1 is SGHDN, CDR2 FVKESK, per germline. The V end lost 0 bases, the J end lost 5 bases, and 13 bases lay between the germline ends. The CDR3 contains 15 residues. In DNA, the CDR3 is TGTGCCAGCAGCCAAGAAGGGGCCCTCGCGACTGAAGCTTTCTTT. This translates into CASSQEGALATEAFF.

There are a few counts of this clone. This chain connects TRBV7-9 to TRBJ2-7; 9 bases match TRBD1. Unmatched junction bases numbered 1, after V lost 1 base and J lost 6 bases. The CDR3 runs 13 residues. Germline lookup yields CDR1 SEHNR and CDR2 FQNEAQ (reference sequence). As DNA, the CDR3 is TGTGCCAGCAGCTTAGACAGGGGGCTCGAGCAGTACTTC. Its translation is CASSLDRGLEQYF.

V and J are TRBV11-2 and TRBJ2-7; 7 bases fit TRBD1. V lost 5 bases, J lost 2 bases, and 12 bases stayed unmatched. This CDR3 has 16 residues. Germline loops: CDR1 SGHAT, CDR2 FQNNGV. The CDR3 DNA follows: TGTGCCAGCAGCCAAGAGGGGGCAGGGAGTCCCTACGAGCAGTACTTC. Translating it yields CASSQEGAGSPYEQYF.

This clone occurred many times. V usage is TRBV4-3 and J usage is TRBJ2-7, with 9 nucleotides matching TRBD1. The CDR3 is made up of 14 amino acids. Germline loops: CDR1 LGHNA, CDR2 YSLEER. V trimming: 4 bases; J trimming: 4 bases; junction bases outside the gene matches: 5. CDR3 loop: CASSPGQGTYEQYF. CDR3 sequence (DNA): TGCGCCAGCAGCCCCGGACAGGGGACGTACGAGCAGTACTTC.

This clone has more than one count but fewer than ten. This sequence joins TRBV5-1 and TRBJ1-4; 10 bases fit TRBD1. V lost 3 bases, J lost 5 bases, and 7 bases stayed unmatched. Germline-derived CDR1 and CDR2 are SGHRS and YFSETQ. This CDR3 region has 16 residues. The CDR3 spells CASSSTGTGANEKLFF. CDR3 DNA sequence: TGCGCCAGCAGCTCAACCGGGACAGGGGCAAATGAAAAACTGTTTTTT.